These T cell receptor beta chains were read from a single sample in a study of a mutant IDH1 vaccine in newly diagnosed glioma. Sequencing was performed with immunoSEQ multiplex PCR; in TCRdb, only in-frame clones are kept and a portion is missing. Of approximately 50,000 clones listed, roughly nine tenths are singletons. Antigens of these TCRs are unknown. Sequencing was performed on PBMCs, taken from a glioma patient whose treatment included an IDH1 peptide vaccine. The receptors were sampled from a man aged 40-55 years with glioma. Each CDR3 is given with its conserved first and last residue.

v_call	j_call	cdr3_length	cdr3_aa
TRBV7-6	TRBJ2-1	12	CASSPSRDEQFF
TRBV9	TRBJ1-5	15	CASSVAGFSNQPQHF
TRBV19	TRBJ2-7	15	CASSMGTGASYEQYF
TRBV6-1	TRBJ1-1	17	CASSGAGPASGTAEAFF
TRBV7-8	TRBJ1-2	13	CASSLVIGYGYTF
TRBV2	TRBJ2-5	12	CASSGQAETQYF
TRBV7-9	TRBJ1-5	16	CASSLRASDSNQPQHF
TRBV5-4	TRBJ2-3	16	CASSTKSSGSTDTQYF
TRBV5-1	TRBJ2-5	14	CASSLALAQETQYF
TRBV18	TRBJ2-3	15	CASSPSPAYSDTQYF
TRBV6-5	TRBJ2-1	12	CASSTDYNEQFF
TRBV2	TRBJ2-7	14	CASSEASGINEQYF
TRBV28	TRBJ1-2	15	CASSLGARLLYGYTF
TRBV27	TRBJ2-1	11	CASSLYNEQFF
TRBV25-1	TRBJ2-7	15	CASKSDRVPTYEQYF
TRBV5-4	TRBJ2-5	14	CASRPSALQETQYF
TRBV14	TRBJ1-1	16	CASSHLGQGADTEAFF
TRBV7-9	TRBJ1-4	15	CASSWAGQGHEKLFF
TRBV19	TRBJ2-2	15	CASSLEAVMTGELFF
TRBV4-1	TRBJ2-1	17	CASSPTGPKTTYNEQFF
TRBV7-2	TRBJ1-2	16	CASSPRTGWGGYGYTF
TRBV2	TRBJ1-1	14	CASSEVGSSIEAFF
TRBV9	TRBJ1-1	15	CASSGVVGMNTEAFF
TRBV10-3	TRBJ1-2	14	CAISDRGTVYGYTF
TRBV19	TRBJ1-5	13	CASSDRGKKPQHF
TRBV10-3	TRBJ1-2	11	CAISRDYGYTF
TRBV29-1	TRBJ2-7	12	CSVDGIAGEQYF
TRBV19	TRBJ2-3	13	CASSRTGTDTQYF
TRBV27	TRBJ1-1	16	CASSQLTRAERTEAFF
TRBV7-3	TRBJ2-1	16	CASSPGLAGSYNEQFF
TRBV7-9	TRBJ1-4	13	CASSLASTEKLFF
TRBV5-4	TRBJ1-2	14	CASSQDRGTYGYTF
TRBV5-1	TRBJ2-7	17	CASSLANQREGSYEQYF
TRBV7-9	TRBJ2-1	14	CASSLGWEYNEQFF
TRBV19	TRBJ2-3	15	CASTSLRGYTDTQYF
TRBV4-1	TRBJ1-3	16	CASSQTEQPSGNTIYF
TRBV6-5	TRBJ1-1	12	CASSNTGVEAFF
TRBV7-8	TRBJ2-3	16	CASSLGRTGKTDTQYF
TRBV6-4	TRBJ1-4	15	CASLEQTTLFGKLFF
TRBV7-9	TRBJ1-4	15	CASSPLFGTNEKLFF
TRBV7-2	TRBJ1-1	14	CASSLVAKNTEAFF
TRBV7-9	TRBJ1-1	14	CASSLSHSDTEAFF
TRBV15	TRBJ1-4	16	CATSTSEVQGRGKLFF
TRBV6-5	TRBJ2-7	13	CASGQSGSYEQYF
TRBV7-9	TRBJ2-7	13	CASSLESSYEQYF